The 14 T cell receptor beta chains in this list originate from one sample, sequenced in a study of T cell responses to AZD1222 COVID-19 vaccine. The repertoire was sequenced with immunoSEQ multiplex PCR; TCRdb's copy has only in-frame clones and lacks some. This sample carries some 120,000 clones, approximately 85% of them seen once, and the ten largest clones take approximately 6.2%. The sample was peripheral blood, taken on day 0 of AZD1222 vaccination. The receptors shown here come from an adult in good health.

This chain connects TRBV7-4 to TRBJ1-5; 7 nucleotides line up with TRBD1. This CDR3 comprises 12 residues. CDR1 is SGHVT and CDR2 is SQSDAQ in the germline V gene. V shed 5 bases, J shed 14 bases, and the junction held 9 bases outside the gene matches. The CDR3 DNA sequence: TGTGCCAGCAGCCCCGTCGGGACAGACAAGCATTTT. Protein: CASSPVGTDKHF.

The chain carries TRBV27 and TRBJ2-7, with a possible D match to TRBD1 (5 bases). This CDR3 region has 13 residues. Deletions cut 3 bases from V and 2 bases from J, with 8 bases between. Germline CDR1 MNHEY, CDR2 SMNVEV (reference sequence). The CDR3 nucleotides are TGTGCCAGCAGTTTCTGGGGCCCCTACGAGCAGTACTTC. Amino acid sequence: CASSFWGPYEQYF.

J is TRBJ2-3 and V is TRBV11-1, with D possibly called TRBD1 or TRBD2 (5 bases each). Trimming cost V 5 bases and J 4 bases, with 13 bases left between them. From germline, CDR1 is SGHAT and CDR2 FQDESV (reference sequence). The CDR3 is 14 residues long. The DNA of the CDR3 is TGTGCCAGCAGCCGGGACCGGGGCGCAGATACGCAGTATTTT. As protein: CASSRDRGADTQYF.

This chain joins TRBV6-4 and TRBJ2-1; TRBD2 matches 15 bases. Germline loops: CDR1 MRHNA, CDR2 SNTAGT. The CDR3 consists of 16 residues. V lost 4 bases to trimming and J lost 6 bases; unmatched junction nucleotides: 4. The DNA for the CDR3 is TGTGCCAGCAGTGGGACTAGCGGGGGGGCCGTCAATGAGCAGTTCTTC. Translated: CASSGTSGGAVNEQFF.

The chain links TRBV9 to TRBJ2-1, with D perhaps given as TRBD1 or TRBD2 (5 bases each). Germline V CDR1 and CDR2: SGDLS, YYNGEE. The CDR3 spans 20 residues. The V end was cut by 0 bases, the J end by 8 bases, with 30 bases between. The CDR3 DNA reads as TGTGCCAGCAGCGTAGGTCCCCGGCCCCCACAGGCCCTATTGGGGGATGAGCAGTTCTTC. Translating gives CASSVGPRPPQALLGDEQFF.

The chain joins TRBV6-1 to TRBJ1-3; D perhaps matches TRBD1 (6 bases). CDR3 length equals 16 residues. CDR1 MNHNS and CDR2 SASEGT come from the germline V gene. The V end was cut by 4 bases, the J end by 0 bases, with 13 bases between. CDR3 sequence: CASSGQVLFSGNTIYF. The CDR3, as DNA: TGTGCCAGCAGTGGACAGGTATTATTCTCTGGAAACACCATATATTTT.

This clone appeared once. J is TRBJ2-2 and V is TRBV5-4, with TRBD1 matching over 8 bases. V was pared by 3 bases and J by 6 bases, with 4 bases of the junction left unmatched. Germline V gene data show CDR1 as SGHNT and CDR2 as YYREEE (reference sequence). This CDR3 is built from 14 residues. This CDR3 reads CASSSQGASGELFF. The CDR3, as DNA: TGTGCCAGCAGCTCGCAGGGGGCCTCCGGGGAGCTGTTTTTT.

This clone was found a few times. V is TRBV12-3 or TRBV12-4 and J is TRBJ1-2; a weak D match, TRBD1 (5 bases). V dropped 1 base and J dropped 7 bases, with 10 bases sitting between them. This CDR3 spans 13 amino acids. CDR3 nucleotides: TGTGCCAGCAGTTTAGGGGGCACTTCTGGCTACACCTTC. This codes for CASSLGGTSGYTF.

This sequence joins TRBV19 and TRBJ2-1; D is unresolved. This CDR3 has 12 residues. Germline values: CDR1 LNHDA, CDR2 SQIVND (reference sequence). Trimming removed 10 bases at V and 0 bases at J, with 7 bases between. In nucleotides, the CDR3 is TGTGCCACCTCTCCCTCCTACAATGAGCAGTTCTTC. This codes for CATSPSYNEQFF.

This chain uses TRBV5-1 with TRBJ1-1; 8 positions agree with TRBD1. The CDR3 has 15 amino acids. Unmatched junction bases numbered 8, after V lost 3 bases and J lost 4 bases. The germline V gene encodes CDR1 SGHRS and CDR2 YFSETQ. CDR3 sequence: CASSSGQGRVTEAFF. The DNA of the CDR3 is TGCGCCAGCAGCTCTGGACAGGGTAGGGTCACTGAAGCTTTCTTT.

This clone turned up a few times. J is TRBJ1-4 and V is TRBV2; a weak D match, TRBD1 (5 bases). The V gene lost 6 bases and the J gene lost 8 bases, with 13 bases spanning the gap. The CDR3 contains 13 residues. The V gene's germline CDR1 is SNHLY and CDR2 FYNNEI. CDR3 sequence (DNA): TGTGCCAGCAGCCGCACGGGGCGGGAAAAACTGTTTTTT. This translates into CASSRTGREKLFF.

The chain carries TRBV5-1 and TRBJ1-2; 7 nucleotides match TRBD1. In germline, CDR1 is SGHRS, CDR2 YFSETQ. V shed 0 bases, J shed 4 bases, and the junction held 3 bases outside the gene matches. CDR3 length: 14 amino acids. CDR3 amino acids: CASSLGTGVYGYTF. In DNA, the CDR3 is TGCGCCAGCAGCTTGGGGACAGGAGTCTATGGCTACACCTTC.

This chain joins TRBV6-2 or TRBV6-3 and TRBJ2-5; 11 bases align to TRBD2. Germline V CDR1 and CDR2: MNHEY, SVGEGT. This CDR3 region has 15 residues. V lost 6 bases, J lost 7 bases, and 10 bases stayed unmatched. The CDR3 DNA reads as TGTGCCAGCAGCCTTAGCGGGGGGGCCATCGGGACCCAGTACTTC. Translation gives CASSLSGGAIGTQYF.

With regard to this clone: A junction end diverges from the germline sequence, so it may reflect a read error. The rearrangement uses TRBV7-9 and TRBJ1-1, with 7 bases fitting TRBD1. Germline assignment: CDR1 SEHNR and CDR2 FQNEAQ (reference sequence). The CDR3 has 14 amino acids. The CDR3 DNA sequence: TGTGCCAGCACCCCGGGACAGATGAACGCTGAAGCTTTCTTT. It specifies CASTPGQMNAEAFF.